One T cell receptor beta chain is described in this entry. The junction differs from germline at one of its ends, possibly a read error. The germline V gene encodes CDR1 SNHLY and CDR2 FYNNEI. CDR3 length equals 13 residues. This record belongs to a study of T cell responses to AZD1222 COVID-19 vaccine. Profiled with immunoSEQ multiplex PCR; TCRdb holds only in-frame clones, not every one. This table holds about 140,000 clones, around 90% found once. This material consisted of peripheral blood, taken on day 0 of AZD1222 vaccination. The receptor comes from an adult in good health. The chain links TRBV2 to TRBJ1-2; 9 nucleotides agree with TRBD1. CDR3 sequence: CASSEDWTGALSF. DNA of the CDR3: TGTGCCAGCAGTGAAGATTGGACAGGGGCCCTTAGTTTC.